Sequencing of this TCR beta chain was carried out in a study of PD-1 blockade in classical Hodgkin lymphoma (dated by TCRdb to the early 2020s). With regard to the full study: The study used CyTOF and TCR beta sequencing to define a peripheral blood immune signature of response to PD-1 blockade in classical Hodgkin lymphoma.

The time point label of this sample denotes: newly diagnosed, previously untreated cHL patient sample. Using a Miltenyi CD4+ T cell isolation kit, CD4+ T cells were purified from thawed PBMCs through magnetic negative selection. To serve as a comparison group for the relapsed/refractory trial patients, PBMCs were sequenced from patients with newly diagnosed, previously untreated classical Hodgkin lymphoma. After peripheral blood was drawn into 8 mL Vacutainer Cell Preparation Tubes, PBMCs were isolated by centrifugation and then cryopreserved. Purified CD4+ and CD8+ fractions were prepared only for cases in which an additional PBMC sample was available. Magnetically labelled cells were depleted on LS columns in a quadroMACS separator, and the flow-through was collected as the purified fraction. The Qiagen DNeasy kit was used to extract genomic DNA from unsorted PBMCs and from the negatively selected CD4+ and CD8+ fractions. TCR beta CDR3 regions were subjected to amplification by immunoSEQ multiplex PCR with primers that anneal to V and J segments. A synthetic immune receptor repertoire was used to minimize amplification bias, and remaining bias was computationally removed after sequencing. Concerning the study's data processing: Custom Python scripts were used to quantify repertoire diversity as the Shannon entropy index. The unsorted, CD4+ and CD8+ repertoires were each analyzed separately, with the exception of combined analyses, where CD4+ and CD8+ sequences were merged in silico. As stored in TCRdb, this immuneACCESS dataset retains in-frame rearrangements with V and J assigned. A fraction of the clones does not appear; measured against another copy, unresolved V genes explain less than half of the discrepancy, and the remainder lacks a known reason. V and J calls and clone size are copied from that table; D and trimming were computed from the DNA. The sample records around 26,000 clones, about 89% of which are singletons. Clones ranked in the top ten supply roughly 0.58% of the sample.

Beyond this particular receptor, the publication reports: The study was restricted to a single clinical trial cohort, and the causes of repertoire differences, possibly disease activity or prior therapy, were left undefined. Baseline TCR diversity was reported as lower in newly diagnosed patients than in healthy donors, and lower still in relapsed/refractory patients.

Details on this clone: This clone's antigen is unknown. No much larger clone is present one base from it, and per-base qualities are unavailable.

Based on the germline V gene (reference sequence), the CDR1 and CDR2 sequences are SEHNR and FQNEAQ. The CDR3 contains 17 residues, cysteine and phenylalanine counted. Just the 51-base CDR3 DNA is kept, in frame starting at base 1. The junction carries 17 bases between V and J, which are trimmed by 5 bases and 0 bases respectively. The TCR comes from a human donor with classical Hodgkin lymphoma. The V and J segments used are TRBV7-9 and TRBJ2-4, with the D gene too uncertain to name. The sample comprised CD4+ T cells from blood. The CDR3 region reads CASSPFPLGIAKNIQYF. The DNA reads TGTGCCAGCAGCCCCTTCCCTTTGGGGATAGCCAAAAACATTCAGTACTTC.